This TCR beta chain was obtained from a study of blood T cell repertoires in COVID-19. In the study overall: Spain, Italy and the United States supplied samples that represented acute and convalescent COVID-19. The analysed material was cDNA or gDNA that came from T cells, B-cell-depleted T cells, or PBMCs.

V dropped 4 bases and J dropped 3; count of bases not matched to a gene: 5. The CDR3 is 15 amino acids. Per the germline V gene, CDR1 is MGHRA and CDR2 is YSYEKL. TCRdb's table, derived via immunoSEQ multiplex PCR, lists solely in-frame clones and lacks some. The sample shows just under 65,000 clones, 70% to 90% of them seen only once. The TCR sequence derives from a man aged 40-49 years with acute or convalescent COVID-19. This sequence joins TRBV4-1 and TRBJ1-5, with 8 bases aligning to TRBD1. Sequencing was carried out using peripheral blood. CDR3 DNA: TGCGCCAGCAGCCCTAGGACAGGGAACAATCAGCCCCAGCATTTT. It is translated as CASSPRTGNNQPQHF.